Listed below are T cell receptor beta chains from one sample, sequenced in a study of cytomegalovirus exposure and HLA in healthy donors. The data were produced by immunoSEQ multiplex PCR, yet TCRdb's version contains in-frame clones alone and is incomplete. The sample consists of some 250,000 clones, 80% to 95% of them appearing once. The sequencing sample was made of PBMCs. All receptors come from a woman between 25 and 40 years old in good health and CMV-seronegative. The CDR3 runs from the conserved cysteine through the conserved F or W. Each record gives: D gene, J gene, clone size, V gene, CDR3 protein, CDR3 DNA. A D gene is named only where the DNA matches it firmly. Expanded clones get a size class; other rows say once, few or many, or leave the size out.

d_gene: -; j_gene: TRBJ2-7; abundance: -; v_gene: TRBV11-2; CDR3aa: CASSLSVVASYEQYF; CDR3nt: TGTGCCAGCAGCTTGTCAGTGGTTGCCTCCTACGAGCAGTACTTC
d_gene: TRBD1; j_gene: TRBJ2-5; abundance: -; v_gene: TRBV27; CDR3aa: CASSWGQGVWETQYF; CDR3nt: TGTGCCAGCAGTTGGGGACAGGGGGTATGGGAGACCCAGTACTTC
d_gene: -; j_gene: TRBJ2-7; abundance: -; v_gene: TRBV4-1; CDR3aa: CASSQDSGAYEQYF; CDR3nt: TGCGCCAGCAGCCAAGACTCGGGTGCCTACGAGCAGTACTTC
d_gene: -; j_gene: TRBJ2-7; abundance: -; v_gene: TRBV28; CDR3aa: CASSPAPSGWPGLGYEQYF; CDR3nt: TGTGCCAGCAGTCCGGCGCCGTCGGGGTGGCCGGGGCTGGGCTACGAGCAGTACTTC
d_gene: -; j_gene: TRBJ1-2; abundance: -; v_gene: TRBV2; CDR3aa: CASSLGDGPGYGYTF; CDR3nt: TGTGCCAGCAGTCTCGGTGACGGGCCCGGCTATGGCTACACCTTC
d_gene: TRBD2; j_gene: TRBJ2-3; abundance: -; v_gene: TRBV7-3; CDR3aa: CASSSAGGRGDTQYF; CDR3nt: TGTGCCAGCAGCTCCGCGGGCGGGAGAGGAGATACGCAGTATTTT
d_gene: TRBD2; j_gene: TRBJ2-7; abundance: -; v_gene: TRBV6-4; CDR3aa: CATPPGLAGEQYF; CDR3nt: TGTGCCACCCCCCCGGGACTAGCGGGCGAGCAGTACTTC
d_gene: -; j_gene: TRBJ2-3; abundance: -; v_gene: TRBV27; CDR3aa: CASSLFPDPSTDTQYF; CDR3nt: TGTGCCAGCAGTTTATTCCCAGACCCAAGCACAGATACGCAGTATTTT
d_gene: TRBD2; j_gene: TRBJ2-1; abundance: -; v_gene: TRBV5-1; CDR3aa: CASSSLAEAYNEQFF; CDR3nt: TGCGCCAGCAGCTCACTAGCGGAGGCCTACAATGAGCAGTTCTTC
d_gene: -; j_gene: TRBJ2-1; abundance: once; v_gene: TRBV20-1; CDR3aa: CSASPWFF; CDR3nt: TGCAGTGCCTCCCCTTGGTTCTTC
d_gene: -; j_gene: TRBJ2-1; abundance: -; v_gene: TRBV6-5; CDR3aa: CASSYESFRQGPEQFF; CDR3nt: TGTGCCAGCAGTTACGAGTCCTTTAGGCAGGGACCCGAGCAGTTCTTC
d_gene: TRBD1; j_gene: TRBJ1-5; abundance: -; v_gene: TRBV15; CDR3aa: CATSYSGTGNQPQHF; CDR3nt: TGTGCCACCAGCTACAGCGGGACAGGCAATCAGCCCCAGCATTTT
d_gene: -; j_gene: TRBJ2-5; abundance: -; v_gene: TRBV14; CDR3aa: CASSQDSQETQYF; CDR3nt: TGTGCCAGCAGCCAAGACAGCCAAGAGACCCAGTACTTC
d_gene: -; j_gene: TRBJ2-3; abundance: -; v_gene: TRBV6-6; CDR3aa: CASFVPGTDTQYF; CDR3nt: TGTGCCAGCTTCGTCCCGGGGACAGATACGCAGTATTTT
d_gene: -; j_gene: TRBJ2-4; abundance: -; v_gene: TRBV13; CDR3aa: CASSLGRGWDIQYF; CDR3nt: TGTGCCAGCAGCCTAGGTCGGGGCTGGGACATTCAGTACTTC